This TCR beta chain was sequenced in a study of control samples from healthy donors and cancer patients. Measured with immunoSEQ multiplex PCR; TCRdb has only the in-frame clones, and not every one. The sample has some 130,000 clones; approximately 88% are singletons. V lost 7 bases, J lost 0 bases, and 7 bases lay in between. Germline lookup yields CDR1 MNHNY and CDR2 SVGAGI (reference sequence). The CDR3 contains 13 residues. The chain has TRBV6-6 and TRBJ1-5, with D unresolved. The source is a man aged 35-49 years in good health. Sequencing was carried out using blood. This CDR3 is CASTRDSNQPQHF. The CDR3, as DNA: TGTGCCAGCACCCGAGATAGCAATCAGCCCCAGCATTTT.